The next 25 T cell receptor beta chains were all read from a single sample in a study of blood T cell repertoires in COVID-19. The protocol was immunoSEQ multiplex PCR, while the TCRdb copy is restricted to in-frame clones and leaves out a portion. The data contain about 170,000 clones, around 81% of them singletons. Specimen: peripheral blood. The receptors were gathered from a man aged 70-80 years with active or convalescent COVID-19.

This chain links TRBV6-5 with TRBJ2-7; 12 nucleotides align to TRBD2. The junction had 4 bases not matched to a gene; V was cut back by 8 bases and J by 5 bases. The CDR3 spans 13 residues. The germline V gene has CDR1 MNHEY and CDR2 SVGAGI. The DNA of the CDR3 is TGTGCCAGCTCTAGCGGGAGGGTGGACGAGCAGTACTTC. It is translated as CASSSGRVDEQYF.

The gene calls are TRBV11-2 and TRBJ2-1, with 9 bases fitting TRBD2. The V gene end was trimmed by 5 bases and the J gene end by 4 bases; junction bases not matched to a gene: 9. The germline CDR1 and CDR2 sequences are SGHAT and FQNNGV. The CDR3 is 16 residues long. In DNA form, the CDR3 reads TGTGCCAGCAGCCCCGCACTAGCGGGTTCTTACAATGAGCAGTTCTTC. Translation: CASSPALAGSYNEQFF.

The rearrangement joins TRBV27 to TRBJ1-2, with 8 bases aligning to TRBD1. The V gene's germline CDR1 is MNHEY and CDR2 SMNVEV (reference sequence). This CDR3 has 13 amino acids. V was clipped by 5 bases and J by 9 bases; unmatched bases: 8. This CDR3 is CASSEPGQVSYTF. The DNA for the CDR3 is TGTGCCAGCAGTGAGCCGGGACAGGTTAGCTACACCTTC.

The V gene is TRBV7-8, the J gene TRBJ1-3, with TRBD1 as a possible D gene (6 bases). CDR3 length equals 14 residues. V was clipped by 6 bases and J by 0 bases, with 9 bases between them. Germline assignment: CDR1 SGHVS and CDR2 FQNEAQ. The CDR3 sequence: CASRQGLSGNTIYF. For the CDR3, the DNA is TGTGCCAGCAGACAGGGCCTCTCTGGAAACACCATATATTTT.

The chain carries TRBV15 and TRBJ2-7; D might be TRBD1 (6 bases). Germline loops: CDR1 LNHNV, CDR2 YYDKDF (reference sequence). There are 13 residues in the CDR3. V dropped 3 bases and J dropped 3 bases, with 9 bases sitting between them. The CDR3 DNA reads as TGTGCCACCAGCAGGAAGGGGGTCTACGAGCAGTACTTC. Its translation: CATSRKGVYEQYF.

The chain uses TRBV28 and TRBJ1-5, with 7 bases that match TRBD1. Germline CDR1 reads MDHEN; CDR2 reads SYDVKM. J gave up 5 bases and V 5 bases, and 12 bases lay outside the gene matches. CDR3 size: 16 residues. The CDR3 nucleotides are TGTGCCAGCAGTGGGGCCGGGACAGCCCTTGATCAGCCCCAGCATTTT. Protein product: CASSGAGTALDQPQHF. Variable domain in full (rest from reference TRBV28 and TRBJ1-5): DVKVTQSSRYLVKRTGEKVFLECVQDMDHENMFWYRQDPGLGLRLIYFSYDVKMKEKGDIPEGYSVSREKKERFSLILESASTNQTSMYLCASSGAGTALDQPQHFGDGTRLSIL.

The genes are TRBV28 and TRBJ1-5; D remains unclear. This CDR3 is 16 amino acids long. Germline CDR1 is MDHEN and CDR2 is SYDVKM. Trimming pared 3 bases from V and 3 bases from J, leaving 15 bases between. For the CDR3, the DNA is TGTGCCAGCAGTTTTTCCGCGCGGGGTTACAATCAGCCCCAGCATTTT. It translates to CASSFSARGYNQPQHF.

The chain recombines TRBV25-1 with TRBJ1-6, with D hard to call. The CDR3 covers 13 residues. Trimming shortened V by 0 bases and J by 9 bases, and 6 bases separated the two germline ends. Germline V CDR1 and CDR2: MGHDK, SYGVNS. The CDR3, as DNA: TGTGCCAGCAGTGAATATCCCGGTTCACCCCTCCACTTT. Residues: CASSEYPGSPLHF.

The rearrangement uses TRBV7-9 and TRBJ1-4; tentative D call: TRBD1 (5 bases). This CDR3 is built from 18 residues. Germline CDR1 SEHNR, CDR2 FQNEAQ (reference sequence). Deletions cut 1 base from V and 7 bases from J, with 22 bases between. The CDR3 nucleotides read TGTGCCAGCAGCTTAGGTATCGGAGGGGCCGAGGCGAGTGAAAAACTGTTTTTT. It codes for CASSLGIGGAEASEKLFF.

This clone was detected only once. The rearrangement joins TRBV5-1 to TRBJ2-3; D not certain. Trimming stripped 0 bases from V and 2 bases from J, with 7 bases between. The CDR3 contains 14 residues. Germline V gene data show CDR1 as SGHRS and CDR2 as YFSETQ. The CDR3 reads CASSLGQVTDTQYF. The CDR3 DNA reads as TGCGCCAGCAGCTTGGGGCAGGTCACAGATACGCAGTATTTT.

The chain employs TRBV5-1 and TRBJ2-7; a weak D match, TRBD1 (6 bases). CDR1 and CDR2 (germline): SGHRS, YFSETQ. The V end lost 3 bases, the J end lost 0 bases, and 13 bases lay between the germline ends. The CDR3 is 15 residues long. In DNA form, the CDR3 reads TGCGCCAGCAGCTCAGGGGACGGGGACTCCTACGAGCAGTACTTC. Translating it yields CASSSGDGDSYEQYF.

This clone was seen more than once but under ten times. This rearrangement joins TRBV2 to TRBJ2-5; D not resolved. The germline V gene has CDR1 SNHLY and CDR2 FYNNEI. Deletions cut 4 bases from V and 6 bases from J, with 12 bases between. The CDR3 covers 13 residues. CDR3 DNA sequence: TGTGCCAGCAGTGCTACGGGTCAGAAGACCCAGTACTTC. It is translated as CASSATGQKTQYF.

The rearrangement uses TRBV7-2 and TRBJ2-1; the D gene is possibly TRBD2 (7 bases). CDR1 is SGHTA, CDR2 FQGNSA, per germline. V lost 1 base and J lost 4, with 20 bases in between. The CDR3 loop spans 18 amino acids. The CDR3 reads CASSLEGGPHSGYNEQFF. CDR3 coding DNA: TGTGCCAGCAGCTTAGAGGGGGGGCCCCATAGCGGGTACAATGAGCAGTTCTTC.

This chain links TRBV25-1 with TRBJ2-7; TRBD2 matches at 8 bases. This CDR3 has 15 residues. The V segment lost 4 bases and the J segment 9 bases; nucleotides outside the gene matches: 14. Germline-derived CDR1 and CDR2 are MGHDK and SYGVNS. CDR3 in amino acids: CASSVRGEGTSAQYF. The CDR3 coding sequence is TGTGCCAGCAGTGTACGGGGTGAGGGGACTAGTGCGCAGTACTTC.

DNA for the CDR3: TGTGCCAGTAGTATAGCGCCGCAGGGGACCTACGAGCAGTACTTC. Encoded protein: CASSIAPQGTYEQYF. This chain joins TRBV19 and TRBJ2-7, with D perhaps TRBD1 (6 bases). Trimming removed 1 base at V and 2 bases at J, with 12 bases between. The CDR3 length is 15 residues. CDR1 is LNHDA and CDR2 is SQIVND in the germline V gene (reference sequence).

The chain employs TRBV19 and TRBJ2-5; TRBD2 aligns across 13 bases. Germline trimming cut 4 bases from V and 5 bases from J; bases unmatched to any gene: 7. Germline loops: CDR1 LNHDA, CDR2 SQIVND (reference sequence). The CDR3 is made up of 16 amino acids. The CDR3 reads CASSTSGLAGVETQYF. CDR3 nucleotide sequence: TGTGCCAGTAGTACCTCAGGACTAGCGGGAGTGGAGACCCAGTACTTC.

The rearrangement links TRBV7-9 to TRBJ1-4, with unresolved D. There are 16 residues in the CDR3. Germline CDR1 reads SEHNR; CDR2 reads FQNEAQ (reference sequence). Trimming stripped 4 bases from V and 5 bases from J, with 17 bases between. The CDR3 spells CASSSPQEGLNEKLFF. As DNA, the CDR3 is TGTGCCAGCAGCTCCCCTCAGGAGGGATTAAATGAAAAACTGTTTTTT.

There are a few counts of this clone. The chain has TRBV7-8 and TRBJ1-1, with a possible D match to TRBD1 (6 bases). The CDR3 loop spans 17 amino acids. The V gene lost 5 bases and the J gene lost 0 bases, with 19 bases spanning the gap. Germline CDR1 SGHVS, CDR2 FQNEAQ. CDR3 sequence: CASSLRQELIMNTEAFF. The CDR3 nucleotides are TGTGCCAGCAGCCTGAGACAGGAACTAATCATGAACACTGAAGCTTTCTTT. The complete variable domain, with remaining parts taken from reference TRBV7-8 and TRBJ1-1, reads GAGVSQSPRYKVAKRGQDVALRCDPISGHVSLFWYQQALGQGPEFLTYFQNEAQLDKSGLPSDRFFAERPEGSVSTLKIQRTQQEDSAVYLCASSLRQELIMNTEAFFGQGTRLTVV.

The CDR3 DNA is TGTGCCACCAGTGGAAGCGGGGGGACTTACAATGAGCAGTTCTTC. It yields the protein CATSGSGGTYNEQFF. The chain joins TRBV24-1 to TRBJ2-1, with TRBD2 matching over 9 bases. CDR1 and CDR2 (germline): KGHDR, SFDVKD. This CDR3 region has 15 residues. Germline trimming cut 5 bases from V and 4 bases from J; bases unmatched to any gene: 5.

The DNA of the CDR3 is TGTGCCAGCAGCCGGACAGGGGACAACTATGGCTACACCTTC. This translates into CASSRTGDNYGYTF. The V gene is TRBV14, the J gene TRBJ1-2; 9 bases map to TRBD1. The CDR3 has 14 residues. The V gene's germline CDR1 is SGHDN and CDR2 FVKESK. V was clipped by 4 bases and J by 2 bases; unmatched bases: 2.

The chain links TRBV7-9 to TRBJ2-5, with 8 bases aligning to TRBD2. The CDR3 runs to 15 residues. Looked up from germline, CDR1 is SEHNR and CDR2 is FQNEAQ (reference sequence). The V and J ends lost 5 bases and 2 bases, in that order; junction bases with no gene match: 7. The CDR3 reads CASSRAGGLQETQYF. CDR3 in DNA: TGTGCCAGCAGCCGCGCGGGAGGCCTACAAGAGACCCAGTACTTC. Drawing the rest from reference TRBV7-9 and TRBJ2-5, the complete variable domain is DTGVSQNPRHKITKRGQNVTFRCDPISEHNRLYWYRQTLGQGPEFLTYFQNEAQLEKSRLLSDRFSAERPKGSFSTLEIQRTEQGDSAMYLCASSRAGGLQETQYFGPGTRLLVL.

There are a few counts of this clone. The chain uses TRBV15 and TRBJ1-2; 7 bases map to TRBD1. This CDR3 is built from 13 residues. CDR1 LNHNV and CDR2 YYDKDF come from the germline V gene (reference sequence). The V gene end was trimmed by 6 bases and the J gene end by 3 bases; junction bases not matched to a gene: 4. The CDR3 spells CATSYTGDYGYTF. CDR3 nucleotide sequence: TGTGCCACCAGTTACACAGGGGACTATGGCTACACCTTC.

V and J are TRBV30 and TRBJ2-7; D is possibly TRBD2 (5 bases). This CDR3 contains 13 residues. Trimming removed 0 bases at V and 4 bases at J, with 10 bases between. The germline V gene has CDR1 GTSNPN and CDR2 SVGIG (reference sequence). This chain's CDR3 is CAWSVAGGYEQYF. Here the CDR3 DNA reads TGTGCCTGGAGTGTTGCGGGTGGTTACGAGCAGTACTTC.

This clone was seen once. The genes are TRBV4-3 and TRBJ2-7; 10 nucleotides agree with TRBD1. CDR1 LGHNA and CDR2 YSLEER come from the germline V gene. Germline trimming cut 0 bases from V and 5 bases from J; bases unmatched to any gene: 7. There are 16 residues in the CDR3. In nucleotides, the CDR3 is TGCGCCAGCAGCCAAGATCGGGGACAGGGGAGGGACGAGCAGTACTTC. Translating it yields CASSQDRGQGRDEQYF.

The rearrangement joins TRBV5-1 to TRBJ2-2; 7 bases are shared with TRBD2. Germline V gene sequence: CDR1 SGHRS, CDR2 YFSETQ. This CDR3 contains 15 residues. J lost 3 bases, V lost 0 bases, and 2 bases had no gene match. In DNA form, the CDR3 reads TGCGCCAGCAGCTTGGATGCGGGGGACACCGGGGAGCTGTTTTTT. Protein product: CASSLDAGDTGELFF. Full variable domain (remainder filled in from reference TRBV5-1 and TRBJ2-2): KAGVTQTPRYLIKTRGQQVTLSCSPISGHRSVSWYQQTPGQGLQFLFEYFSETQRNKGNFPGRFSGRQFSNSRSEMNVSTLELGDSALYLCASSLDAGDTGELFFGEGSRLTVL.